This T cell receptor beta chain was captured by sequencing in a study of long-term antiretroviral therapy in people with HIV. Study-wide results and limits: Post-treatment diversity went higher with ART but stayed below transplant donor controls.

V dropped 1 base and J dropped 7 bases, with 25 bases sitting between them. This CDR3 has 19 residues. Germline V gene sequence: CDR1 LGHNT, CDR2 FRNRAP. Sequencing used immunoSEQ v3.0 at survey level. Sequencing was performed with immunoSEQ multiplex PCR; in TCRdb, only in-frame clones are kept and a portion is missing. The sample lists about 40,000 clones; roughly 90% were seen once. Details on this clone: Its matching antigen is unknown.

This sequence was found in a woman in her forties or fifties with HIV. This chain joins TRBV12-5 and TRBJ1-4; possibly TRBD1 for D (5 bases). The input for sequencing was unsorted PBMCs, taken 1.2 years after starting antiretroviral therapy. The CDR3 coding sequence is TGTGCTAGTGGTTTGGCCCCCCGAGGGGTCCCTCGCCCCTCTGAAAAACTGTTTTTT. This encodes CASGLAPRGVPRPSEKLFF.